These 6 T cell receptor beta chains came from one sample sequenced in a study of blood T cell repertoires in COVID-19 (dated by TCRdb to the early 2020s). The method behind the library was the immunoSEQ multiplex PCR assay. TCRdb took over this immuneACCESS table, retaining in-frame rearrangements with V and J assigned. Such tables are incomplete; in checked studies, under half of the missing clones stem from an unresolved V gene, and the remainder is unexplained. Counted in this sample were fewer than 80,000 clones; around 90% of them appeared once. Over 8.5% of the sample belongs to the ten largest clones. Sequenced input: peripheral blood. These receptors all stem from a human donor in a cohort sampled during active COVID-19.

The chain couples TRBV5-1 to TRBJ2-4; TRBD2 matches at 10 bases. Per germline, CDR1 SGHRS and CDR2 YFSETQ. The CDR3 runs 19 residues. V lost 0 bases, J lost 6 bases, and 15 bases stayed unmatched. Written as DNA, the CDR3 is TGCGCCAGCAGCTTGGCGGCAGGGCTAGCGGGGGTCGGGGGAAACATTCAGTACTTC. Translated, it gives CASSLAAGLAGVGGNIQYF.

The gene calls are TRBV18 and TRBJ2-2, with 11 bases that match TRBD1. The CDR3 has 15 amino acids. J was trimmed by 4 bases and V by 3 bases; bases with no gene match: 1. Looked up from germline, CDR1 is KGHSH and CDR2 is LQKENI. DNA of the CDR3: TGTGCCAGCTCACCGGGACAGGGGGTCACCGGGGAGCTGTTTTTT. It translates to CASSPGQGVTGELFF.

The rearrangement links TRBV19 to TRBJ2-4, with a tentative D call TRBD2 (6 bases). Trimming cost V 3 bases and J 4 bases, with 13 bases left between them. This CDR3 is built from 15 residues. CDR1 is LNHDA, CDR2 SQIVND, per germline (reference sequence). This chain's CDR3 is CASSIPPSGKNIQYF. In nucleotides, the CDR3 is TGTGCCAGTAGTATTCCCCCCAGCGGGAAAAACATTCAGTACTTC.

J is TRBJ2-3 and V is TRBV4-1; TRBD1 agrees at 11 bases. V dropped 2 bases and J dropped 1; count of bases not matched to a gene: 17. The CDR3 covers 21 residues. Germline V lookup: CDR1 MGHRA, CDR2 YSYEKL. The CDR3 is CASSQPPLRTGGGRGTDTQYF. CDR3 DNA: TGCGCCAGCAGCCAACCTCCTTTGAGGACAGGGGGCGGAAGGGGCACAGATACGCAGTATTTT.

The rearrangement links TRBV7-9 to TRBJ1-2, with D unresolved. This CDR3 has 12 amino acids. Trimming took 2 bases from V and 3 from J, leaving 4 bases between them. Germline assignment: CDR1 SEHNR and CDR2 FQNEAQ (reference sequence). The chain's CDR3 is CASSLQDYGYTF. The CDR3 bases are TGTGCCAGCAGCTTACAGGACTATGGCTACACCTTC.

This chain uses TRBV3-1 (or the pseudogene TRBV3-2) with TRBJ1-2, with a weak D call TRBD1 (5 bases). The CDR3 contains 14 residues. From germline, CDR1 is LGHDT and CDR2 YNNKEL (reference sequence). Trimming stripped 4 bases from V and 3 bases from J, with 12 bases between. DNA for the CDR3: TGTGCCAGCAGCCTCGCCAGGGAGGACTATGGCTACACCTTC. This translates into CASSLAREDYGYTF.